Listed below are T cell receptor beta chains from one sample, sequenced in a study of T cells in Graves' hyperthyroidism and ophthalmopathy. TCRdb fed the multiplex PCR reads into MiXCR, producing one record per CDR3 protein. This table has about 350,000 distinct CDR3 sequences, around 13% appearing once. The sequenced sample was blood. All receptors come from a woman younger than 45 with Graves' hyperthyroidism. CDR3s include the opening cysteine and the closing phenylalanine or tryptophan. D genes are given only for firm matches. The size of a clone is reported for some rows only, either as once, few or many, or as a class for expanded clones.

v_call,d_call,j_call,clone_size,cdr3_nt,cdr3_aa
TRBV24-1,.,TRBJ2-1,few,TGTGCCACCAGTCGCCCCGGGCAGGGGTTTGATGAGCAGTTCTTC,CATSRPGQGFDEQFF
TRBV27,TRBD1,TRBJ2-1,few,TGTGCCAGCAGTGCGCCGGGACAGGGAGGTTGGAATGAGCAGTTCTTC,CASSAPGQGGWNEQFF
TRBV9,.,TRBJ1-1,few,TGTGCCAGCAGCGTCGGGGGCGCAGGACTGGCTTTCTTT,CASSVGGAGLAFF
TRBV5-1,.,TRBJ2-7,.,TGCGCCAGCAGCTTGGAGGGACGGAGCTCCTACGAGCAGTACTTC,CASSLEGRSSYEQYF
TRBV3-1,.,TRBJ2-1,few,TGTGCCAGCAGCCAAGGGGGCGGATCCTACAATGAGCAGTTCTTC,CASSQGGGSYNEQFF
TRBV29-1,.,TRBJ2-5,many,TGCAGCGCCCGTAGGCAATCCCAAGAGACCCAGTACTTC,CSARRQSQETQYF
TRBV7-9,.,TRBJ2-7,many,TGTGCCAGCAGCTTAGCGGGACCATACCACGAGCAGTACTTC,CASSLAGPYHEQYF
TRBV7-2,TRBD2,TRBJ2-7,few,TGTGCCAGCAGCTTAGCACTAGCGAACGAGCAGTACTTC,CASSLALANEQYF
TRBV4-3,TRBD1,TRBJ2-1,few,TGCGCCAGCAGCCAAGAAGCACAGGGGGCCTACAATGAGCAGTTCTTC,CASSQEAQGAYNEQFF
TRBV7-9,.,TRBJ2-3,few,TGTGCCAGCACCATTAGCCTGGCTAGCACAGATACGCAGTATTTT,CASTISLASTDTQYF
TRBV11-2,.,TRBJ1-6,many,TGTGCCAGCAGCATGTCAGGGGTCGGGTCACCCCTCCACTTT,CASSMSGVGSPLHF
TRBV24-1,.,TRBJ2-1,many,TGTGCCACCAGTGAGAATAGAGGGGGCTCCTACAATGAGCAGTTCTTC,CATSENRGGSYNEQFF
TRBV20-1,TRBD2,TRBJ2-1,.,TGCAGTGCTAGAGATATGAGGCTAGCGGGATCCAATGAGCAGTTCTTC,CSARDMRLAGSNEQFF
TRBV6-1,.,TRBJ1-5,many,TGTGCCAGCACTGGAGCAGAGAATCAGCCCCAGCATTTT,CASTGAENQPQHF
TRBV20-1,TRBD2,TRBJ2-7,.,TGCAGTGCTAGAGCCCCTTGCGGGAGAAACTACGAGCAGTACTTC,CSARAPCGRNYEQYF
TRBV3-1,TRBD2,TRBJ2-1,few,TGTGCCAGCAGCCCTAATCTAGCGGGACTGGGCGAGCAGTTCTTC,CASSPNLAGLGEQFF
TRBV5-1,.,TRBJ1-1,.,TGCGCCAGCGGGGTCACCCAGGCGACTGAAGCTTTCTTT,CASGVTQATEAFF
TRBV20-1,TRBD2,TRBJ2-1,many,TGCAGTGCTAGTCAGGCTAGCGGGAGGGCGGATGAGCAGTTCTTC,CSASQASGRADEQFF
TRBV19,.,TRBJ1-2,.,TGTGCCAGTAGTACCCACCGGGACGGAAATACTCGGGGCTATGGCTACACCTTC,CASSTHRDGNTRGYGYTF
TRBV7-9,.,TRBJ2-7,many,TGTGCCAGCAGCTTAGATACCAGGATGTTCGAGCAGTACTTC,CASSLDTRMFEQYF